The 19 T cell receptor beta chains presented below share a single source sample, sequenced in a study of PD-L1 blockade in urothelial cancer (dated by TCRdb to 2016 to 2017). Library preparation was by the immunoSEQ multiplex PCR assay. TCRdb retrieved this table from immuneACCESS and kept in-frame rearrangements only. Not all clones are present; in checked studies, unresolved V genes account for under half, and no reason is known for the remainder. The sample table holds roughly 120,000 clones, of which about 89% were seen once. More than 1.5% of the sample is in the top ten clones. Interpreted using the paper, the time point label stands for: peripheral blood 6 weeks after treatment start. The sample consisted of PBMCs, taken around atezolizumab (anti-PD-L1) treatment. These receptors originate from a man aged 60 to 75 with urothelial cancer.

The J gene is TRBJ2-5, the V gene TRBV2, with D uncertain. CDR3 length equals 12 residues. V was trimmed by 4 bases and J by 4 bases, leaving 7 bases between them. From germline, CDR1 is SNHLY and CDR2 FYNNEI. For the CDR3, the DNA is TGTGCCAGCAGTGCCACGGGAGAGACCCAGTACTTC. Its protein product is CASSATGETQYF.

The chain uses TRBV19 and TRBJ2-2, with D tentatively TRBD1 (6 bases). Between the trimmed V and J ends, which lost 7 bases and 5 bases, there was a span of 11 bases. The CDR3 consists of 13 residues. The germline V gene has CDR1 LNHDA and CDR2 SQIVND (reference sequence). The CDR3 coding sequence is TGTGCCAGTAAAAGGGGGTGGACCGGGGAGCTGTTTTTT. It specifies CASKRGWTGELFF.

The V and J genes are TRBV5-1 and TRBJ1-4; D unclear. CDR1 and CDR2 from the germline V gene are SGHRS and YFSETQ. This CDR3 has 12 amino acids. Trimming took off 2 bases at V and 11 bases at J, with 10 bases between the two ends. The CDR3 DNA sequence: TGCGCCAGCAGCTTCTACGGGGAGAAACTGTTTTTT. This encodes CASSFYGEKLFF.

This chain joins TRBV6-1 and TRBJ1-5; 7 nucleotides align to TRBD1. Trimming at V came to 0 bases and at J to 1 base, leaving 9 bases not matched to a gene. The CDR3 has 18 residues. Looked up from germline, CDR1 is MNHNS and CDR2 is SASEGT. DNA of the CDR3: TGTGCCAGCAGTGAAGCGAACCCGGGACAGTACAGCAATCAGCCCCAGCATTTT. Protein sequence: CASSEANPGQYSNQPQHF.

The V call is TRBV4-2, the J call TRBJ2-5; TRBD1 is a possible D gene (5 bases). The CDR3 length is 12 residues. Trimming cost V 3 bases and J 4 bases, with 6 bases left between them. Germline assignment: CDR1 LGHNA and CDR2 YNFKEQ. CDR3 sequence (DNA): TGTGCCAGCAGCCACGACAGAGAGACCCAGTACTTC. This encodes CASSHDRETQYF.

V gene TRBV5-4 combines with J gene TRBJ1-6; 7 nucleotides align to TRBD1. The CDR3 contains 15 residues. In germline, CDR1 is SGHNT, CDR2 YYREEE (reference sequence). The V gene end was trimmed by 2 bases and the J gene end by 7 bases; junction bases not matched to a gene: 6. The CDR3 nucleotides are TGTGCCAGCAGCTTCTTGGCAGGGGGGAATTCACCCCTCCACTTT. It is translated as CASSFLAGGNSPLHF.

The V gene is TRBV10-3, the J gene TRBJ2-1, with D maybe TRBD1 (5 bases). V was cut by 7 bases and J by 7 bases, with 8 bases left in between. The CDR3 loop spans 11 amino acids. Germline V gives CDR1 ENHRY, CDR2 SYGVKD. CDR3 sequence (DNA): TGTGCCATCACCAGGGCGAATGAGCAGTTCTTC. This sequence encodes CAITRANEQFF.

V usage is TRBV27 and J usage is TRBJ2-3; TRBD2 matches at 12 bases. CDR3 length: 18 amino acids. Trimming at V came to 3 bases and at J to 4 bases, leaving 11 bases not matched to a gene. In germline, CDR1 is MNHEY, CDR2 SMNVEV (reference sequence). CDR3 sequence reads: CASSFLGLAGSGSDTQYF. DNA for the CDR3: TGTGCCAGCAGTTTTTTGGGACTAGCGGGTTCAGGGTCAGATACGCAGTATTTT.

The CDR3 nucleotides are TGTGCCAGCAGTTACTCGATACAGGCCACCCGCGAGCAGTACTTC. Translation: CASSYSIQATREQYF. The rearrangement links TRBV6-5 to TRBJ2-7; D possibly corresponds to TRBD1 (5 bases). V was clipped by 0 bases and J by 6 bases, with 15 bases between them. Per germline, CDR1 MNHEY and CDR2 SVGAGI. The CDR3 spans 15 residues.

V is TRBV6-1 and J is TRBJ2-5; 9 bases agree with TRBD2. Germline loops: CDR1 MNHNS, CDR2 SASEGT. CDR3 length: 15 residues. The V and J ends lost 7 bases and 4 bases, in that order; junction bases with no gene match: 10. CDR3 sequence (DNA): TGTGCCAGCATTCGGGCGGGAGGGCTGTCAGAGACCCAGTACTTC. Translation gives CASIRAGGLSETQYF.

The rearrangement links TRBV5-4 to TRBJ1-2; the D is unclear. The germline V gene encodes CDR1 SGHNT and CDR2 YYREEE (reference sequence). V was trimmed by 6 bases and J by 2 bases, leaving 11 bases between them. This CDR3 is built from 13 residues. The CDR3 nucleotides read TGTGCCAGCAAGGAGGGCCTCAACTATGGCTACACCTTC. Protein: CASKEGLNYGYTF. The full variable domain, in which reference TRBV5-4 and TRBJ1-2 provide the parts outside the CDR3, is ETGVTQSPTHLIKTRGQQVTLRCSSQSGHNTVSWYQQALGQGPQFIFQYYREEENGRGNFPPRFSGLQFPNYSSELNVNALELDDSALYLCASKEGLNYGYTFGSGTRLTVV.

V gene TRBV6-5 combines with J gene TRBJ1-1; TRBD1 might be the D (5 bases). Per the germline V gene, CDR1 is MNHEY and CDR2 is SVGAGI. The V end was cut by 2 bases, the J end by 1 base, with 14 bases between. There are 16 residues in the CDR3. The CDR3 protein is CASSYLAAGGNTEAFF. Here the CDR3 DNA reads TGTGCCAGCAGTTACCTGGCGGCGGGGGGGAACACTGAAGCTTTCTTT.

J is TRBJ2-5 and V is TRBV5-1; 11 positions agree with TRBD2. The CDR3 runs 20 residues. Trimming at V came to 4 bases and at J to 4 bases, leaving 21 bases not matched to a gene. Germline CDR1 SGHRS, CDR2 YFSETQ. CDR3 residues: CASSNPSGGSGGFVRETQYF. In nucleotides, the CDR3 is TGCGCCAGCAGCAATCCTAGCGGGGGGTCGGGAGGATTCGTGAGAGAGACCCAGTACTTC.

This clone was recorded only once. This chain uses TRBV5-8 with TRBJ2-7; D is undetermined. V was cut by 0 bases and J by 0 bases, with 4 bases left in between. Germline V gene lookup returns CDR1 SGHTS and CDR2 YDEGEE. The CDR3 extends over 13 amino acids. The CDR3 DNA is TGTGCCAGCAGCTTGGGTCACTCCTACGAGCAGTACTTC. Encoded protein: CASSLGHSYEQYF.

This chain links TRBV7-9 with TRBJ2-5; 8 bases agree with TRBD2. V lost 6 bases and J lost 6; bases outside the gene matches: 6. Germline loops: CDR1 SEHNR, CDR2 FQNEAQ (reference sequence). The CDR3 runs 13 residues. Written as DNA, the CDR3 is TGTGCCAGCAGGGGAGCGGGAGAGAAGACCCAGTACTTC. It translates to CASRGAGEKTQYF.

V and J are TRBV7-3 and TRBJ2-5, with 8 bases fitting TRBD2. The CDR3 contains 15 residues. Germline values: CDR1 SGHTA, CDR2 FQGTGA. J was trimmed by 2 bases and V by 1 base; bases with no gene match: 3. This CDR3 is CASSLNSGAQETQYF. The CDR3, as DNA: TGTGCCAGCAGCTTAAATAGCGGGGCACAAGAGACCCAGTACTTC.

This chain connects TRBV30 to TRBJ1-1; perhaps TRBD1 as D (5 bases). Germline loops: CDR1 GTSNPN, CDR2 SVGIG (reference sequence). This CDR3 comprises 15 residues. The ends were cut back, 4 bases at V and 1 base at J, with 16 bases in the middle. CDR3 coding DNA: TGTGCCTGGATCCTTTCCAGGGTTAGGAACACTGAAGCTTTCTTT. Protein product: CAWILSRVRNTEAFF. Supplemented by reference TRBV30 and TRBJ1-1, the full variable domain reads SQTIHQWPATLVQPVGSPLSLECTVEGTSNPNLYWYRQAAGRGLQLLFYSVGIGQISSEVPQNLSASRPQDRQFILSSKKLLLSDSGFYLCAWILSRVRNTEAFFGQGTRLTVV.

The DNA for the CDR3 is TGTGCCAGCAACCCCAACAGGGGATGGACTGAAGCTTTCTTT. Encoded protein: CASNPNRGWTEAFF. V gene TRBV5-7 combines with J gene TRBJ1-1; 7 bases line up with TRBD1. TRBV5-7 is marked as an open reading frame, function uncertain. The CDR3 has 14 amino acids. V lost 6 bases and J lost 5; bases outside the gene matches: 10.

V usage is TRBV2 and J usage is TRBJ2-2; D may be TRBD1 (6 bases). CDR3 length: 15 amino acids. Trimming removed 7 bases from V and 0 bases from J, with 12 bases in between. CDR1 and CDR2 (germline): SNHLY, FYNNEI. CDR3 sequence: CASKTDRTNTGELFF. CDR3 in DNA: TGTGCCAGCAAAACCGACAGGACGAACACCGGGGAGCTGTTTTTT.